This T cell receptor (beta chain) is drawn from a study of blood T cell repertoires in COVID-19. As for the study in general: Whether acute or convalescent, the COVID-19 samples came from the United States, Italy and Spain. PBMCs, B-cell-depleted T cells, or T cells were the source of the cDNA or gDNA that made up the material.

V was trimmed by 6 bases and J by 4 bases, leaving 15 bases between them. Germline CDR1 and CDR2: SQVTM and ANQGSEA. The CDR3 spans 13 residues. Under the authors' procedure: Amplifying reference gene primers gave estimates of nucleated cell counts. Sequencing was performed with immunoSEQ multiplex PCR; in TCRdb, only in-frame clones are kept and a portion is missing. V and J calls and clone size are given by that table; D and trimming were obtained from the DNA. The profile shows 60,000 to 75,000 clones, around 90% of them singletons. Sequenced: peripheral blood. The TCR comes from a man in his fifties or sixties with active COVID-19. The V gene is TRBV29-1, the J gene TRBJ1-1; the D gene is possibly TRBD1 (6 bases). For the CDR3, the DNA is TGCAGCGTCTTCCGGGACACGGGCACTGAAGCTTTCTTT. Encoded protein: CSVFRDTGTEAFF.